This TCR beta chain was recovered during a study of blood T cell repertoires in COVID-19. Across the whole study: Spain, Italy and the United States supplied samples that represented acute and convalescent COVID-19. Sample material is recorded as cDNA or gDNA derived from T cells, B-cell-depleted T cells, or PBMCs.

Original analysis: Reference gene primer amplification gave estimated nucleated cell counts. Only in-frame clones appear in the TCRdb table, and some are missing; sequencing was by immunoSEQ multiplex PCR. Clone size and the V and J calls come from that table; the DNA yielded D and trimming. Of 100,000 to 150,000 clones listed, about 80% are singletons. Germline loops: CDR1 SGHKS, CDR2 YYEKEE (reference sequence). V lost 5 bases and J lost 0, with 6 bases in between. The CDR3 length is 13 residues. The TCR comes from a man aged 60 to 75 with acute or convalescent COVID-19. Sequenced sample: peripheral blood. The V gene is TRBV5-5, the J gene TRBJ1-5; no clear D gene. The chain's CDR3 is CASSYSSNQPQHF. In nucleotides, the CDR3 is TGTGCCAGCAGTTACAGTAGCAATCAGCCCCAGCATTTT.